This T cell receptor beta chain is from a study of T cell responses to AZD1222 COVID-19 vaccine. Points on this clone: Its specificity is not known.

Study-wide points: Donors were chiefly white British, with a greater number of females, and clonal diversity was perhaps underestimated. Repertoires were sampled only after the peak T cell response. Only a handful of people who got AZD1222 tested seropositive at baseline.

The method was immunoSEQ multiplex PCR; TCRdb's version includes in-frame clones alone and lacks a portion of them. The sample lists around 140,000 clones, 70% to 90% seen once, with 6.5% to 8.5% in the top ten. This TCR was sampled from an adult who received the MenACWY meningococcal vaccine as a control. Sequenced material: peripheral blood, taken 28 days after the second dose of the MenACWY control vaccine.

CDR3 residues: CASSPWGAGGNTGELFF. CDR3 coding DNA: TGTGCCAGCAGCCCCTGGGGAGCGGGGGGGAACACCGGGGAGCTGTTTTTT. The rearrangement links TRBV11-2 to TRBJ2-2; TRBD2 matches at 9 bases. J lost 1 base, V lost 5 bases, and 8 bases had no gene match. This CDR3 region has 17 residues. The germline CDR1 and CDR2 sequences are SGHAT and FQNNGV. Using reference TRBV11-2 and TRBJ2-2 for the parts outside the CDR3, the full variable domain is EAGVAQSPRYKIIEKRQSVAFWCNPISGHATLYWYQQILGQGPKLLIQFQNNGVVDDSQLPKDRFSAERLKGVDSTLKIQPAKLEDSAVYLCASSPWGAGGNTGELFFGEGSRLTVL.